The entry below describes one T cell receptor beta chain. V lost 0 bases and J lost 5; bases outside the gene matches: 6. This CDR3 is built from 17 residues. Germline CDR1 is LNHNV and CDR2 is YYDKDF (reference sequence). TCRdb fed the RACE reads into MiXCR, producing one record per CDR3 protein. The table records 190,000 or so distinct CDR3 sequences, nearly 30% of them present only once. The source of the sample is a study of human T cells and chemical hapten exposure. Time point specified: pre-sensitization, week 0. The treatment: therapeutic diphenylcyclopropenone sensitization with weekly scalp DPC.

The receptor comes from a young woman with alopecia areata. Some clones in this sample may be carry-over from other donors' samples. Sequencing used whole blood, obtained in connection with sensitization to the hapten diphenylcyclopropenone (DPC). The chain recombines TRBV15 with TRBJ2-3; 12 nucleotides line up with TRBD1. The CDR3 DNA follows: TGTGCCACCAGCAGAGACTCCGGGACAGGGGGCAGAGATACGCAGTATTTT. Residues: CATSRDSGTGGRDTQYF.